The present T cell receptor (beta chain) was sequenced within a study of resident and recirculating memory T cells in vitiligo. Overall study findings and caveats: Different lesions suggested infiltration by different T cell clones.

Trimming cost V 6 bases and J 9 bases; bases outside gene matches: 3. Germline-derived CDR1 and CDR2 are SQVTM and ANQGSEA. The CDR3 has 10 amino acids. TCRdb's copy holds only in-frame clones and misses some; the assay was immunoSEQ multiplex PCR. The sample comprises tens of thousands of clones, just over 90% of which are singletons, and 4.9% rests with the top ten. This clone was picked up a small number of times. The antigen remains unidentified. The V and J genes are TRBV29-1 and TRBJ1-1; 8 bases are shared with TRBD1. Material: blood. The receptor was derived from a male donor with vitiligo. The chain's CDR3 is CSVRQGKAFF. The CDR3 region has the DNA TGCAGCGTAAGACAGGGGAAAGCTTTCTTT.